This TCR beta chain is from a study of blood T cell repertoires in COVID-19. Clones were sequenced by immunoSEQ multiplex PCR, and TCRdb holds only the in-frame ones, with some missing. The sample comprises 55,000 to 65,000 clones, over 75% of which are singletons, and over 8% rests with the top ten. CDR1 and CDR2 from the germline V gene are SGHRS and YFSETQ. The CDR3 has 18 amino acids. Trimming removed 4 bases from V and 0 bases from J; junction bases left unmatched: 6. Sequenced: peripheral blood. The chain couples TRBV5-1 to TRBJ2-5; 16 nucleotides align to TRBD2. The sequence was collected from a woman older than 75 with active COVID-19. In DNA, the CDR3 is TGCGCCAGCAGCCCCGGGACTAGCGGGAGGGCCCACCAAGAGACCCAGTACTTC. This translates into CASSPGTSGRAHQETQYF.